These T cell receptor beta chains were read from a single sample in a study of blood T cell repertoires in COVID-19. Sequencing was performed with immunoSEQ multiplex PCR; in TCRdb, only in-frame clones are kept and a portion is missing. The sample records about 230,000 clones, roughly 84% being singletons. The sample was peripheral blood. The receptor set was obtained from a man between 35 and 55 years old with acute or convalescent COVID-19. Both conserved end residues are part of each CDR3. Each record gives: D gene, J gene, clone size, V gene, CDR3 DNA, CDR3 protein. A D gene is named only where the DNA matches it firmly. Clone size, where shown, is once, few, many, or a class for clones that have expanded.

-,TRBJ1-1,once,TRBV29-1,TGCAGCGTTGATGGGGGCCACAGATTGAACACTGAAGCTTTCTTT,CSVDGGHRLNTEAFF
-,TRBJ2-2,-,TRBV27,TGTGCCAGCAGTTTAAGGCAGGGGATAGACACCGGGGAGCTGTTTTTT,CASSLRQGIDTGELFF
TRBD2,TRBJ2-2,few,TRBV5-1,TGCGCCAGCAGCTTTGGATTAGCGGGAGCGAGCACCGGGGAGCTGTTTTTT,CASSFGLAGASTGELFF
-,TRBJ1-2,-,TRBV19,TGTGCCAGTAGTATAGACAGGGCCTATGGCTACACCTTC,CASSIDRAYGYTF
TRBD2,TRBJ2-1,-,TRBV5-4,TGTGCCAGCAGCCTACCGGTGGGACTAGCGTCCTACAATGAGCAGTTCTTC,CASSLPVGLASYNEQFF
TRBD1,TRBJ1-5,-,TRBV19,TGTGCCAGTAGTAGGACCAGGGGGCAGGGCAATCAGCCCCAGCATTTT,CASSRTRGQGNQPQHF
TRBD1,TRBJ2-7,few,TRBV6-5,TGTGCCAGCAGTTACTCGACGGGACAGGGGACCTACGAGCAGTACTTC,CASSYSTGQGTYEQYF
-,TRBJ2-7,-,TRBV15,TGTGCCACCAGCAGAGATTATTCCCCGGGAGACTCCTACGAGCAGTACTTC,CATSRDYSPGDSYEQYF
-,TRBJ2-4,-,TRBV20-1,TGCAGTGCAAGTGGAGGTGGGAGTATAGACATTCAGTACTTC,CSASGGGSIDIQYF
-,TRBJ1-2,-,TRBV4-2,TGTGCCAGCAGCCAAGATCCCGGGTCTGTTTCTTACTATGGCTACACCTTC,CASSQDPGSVSYYGYTF
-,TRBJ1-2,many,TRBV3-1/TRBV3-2,TGTGCCAGCAGCCAAGATTTGGCAGGTTCCACCTTC,CASSQDLAGSTF
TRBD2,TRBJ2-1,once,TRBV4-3,TGCGCCAGCAGCCAAATAACTAGCGGGGGCGATGAGCAGTTCTTC,CASSQITSGGDEQFF
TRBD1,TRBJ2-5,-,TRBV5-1,TGCGCCAGCAGCACCTACAGGGGAGAGACCCAGTACTTC,CASSTYRGETQYF
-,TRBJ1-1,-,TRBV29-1,TGTACTGGAGTATATGGCACTGAAGCTTTCTTT,CTGVYGTEAFF
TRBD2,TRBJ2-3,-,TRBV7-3,TGTGCCAGCAGCCCGGGACTAGCGGGAGTCGATACGCAGTATTTT,CASSPGLAGVDTQYF
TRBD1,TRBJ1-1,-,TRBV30,TGTGCCTGGAGTGTTGTGGGTGGACAGGGAGACACTGAAGCTTTCTTT,CAWSVVGGQGDTEAFF
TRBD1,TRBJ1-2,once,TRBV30,TGTGCCTGGACCGCACGGGTGGGGACAGGGATTGGCTACACCTTC,CAWTARVGTGIGYTF
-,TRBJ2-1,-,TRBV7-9,TGTGCCAGCAGCCCTGGATTGACAGCTGGCTCCTACAATGAGCAGTTCTTC,CASSPGLTAGSYNEQFF
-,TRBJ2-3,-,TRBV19,TGTGCCAGTAGTAGGCTAGATTCACCAGATACGCAGTATTTT,CASSRLDSPDTQYF
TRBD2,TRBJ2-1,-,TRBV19,TGTGCCAGTAGTGGGAGGGCGGCCAATGAGCAGTTCTTC,CASSGRAANEQFF
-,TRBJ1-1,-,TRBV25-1,TGTGCCAGCAGTGCCAGGGCCCTCATGAACACTGAAGCTTTCTTT,CASSARALMNTEAFF
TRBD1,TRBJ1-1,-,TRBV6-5,TGTGCCAGCAGTTACGGACAGGGGGCGGTGAACACTGAAGCTTTCTTT,CASSYGQGAVNTEAFF
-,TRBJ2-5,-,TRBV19,TGTGCCAGTAGTATACCTGGGGCCCTAGGGTCCCAGTACTTC,CASSIPGALGSQYF
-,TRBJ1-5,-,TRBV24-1,TGTGCCACCAGTGATTCGCGCGATAGCAATCAGCCCCAGCATTTT,CATSDSRDSNQPQHF
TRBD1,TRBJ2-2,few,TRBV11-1,TGTGCCAGCAGCTACTACAGGGGGACTTTGGCCGGGGAGCTGTTTTTT,CASSYYRGTLAGELFF
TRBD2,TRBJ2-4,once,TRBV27,TGTGCCAGCAGTTTGAGGGGGACTAGGTTAGTGGGAGCCAAAAACATTCAGTACTTC,CASSLRGTRLVGAKNIQYF
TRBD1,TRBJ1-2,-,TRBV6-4,TGTGCCAGCAGTGATGGGACAGGGGGCCCCTATGGCTACACCTTC,CASSDGTGGPYGYTF
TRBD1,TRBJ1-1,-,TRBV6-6,TGTGCCAGCAATTCGCCGGGACAGGGGGCCACTGAAGCTTTCTTT,CASNSPGQGATEAFF
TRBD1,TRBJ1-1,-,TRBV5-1,TGCGCCAGCAGCTTCACCGGGACAGGGGGCACTGAAGCTTTCTTT,CASSFTGTGGTEAFF
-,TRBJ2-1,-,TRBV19,TGTGCCAGTATGCCAGGGCTCTCCTACAATGAGCAGTTCTTC,CASMPGLSYNEQFF
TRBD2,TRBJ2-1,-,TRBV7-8,TGTGCCAGCAGCCCCCCGAGCGGGAGTGAGCAGTTCTTC,CASSPPSGSEQFF
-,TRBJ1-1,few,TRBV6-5,TGTGCCAGCCGACAGAACACTGAAGCTTTCTTT,CASRQNTEAFF
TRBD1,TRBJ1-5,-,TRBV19,TGTGCCAGTAACCCGGGACAGGGTGTCGGCAATCAGCCCCAGCATTTT,CASNPGQGVGNQPQHF